Listed below are T cell receptor beta chains from one sample, sequenced in a study of T cell responses to AZD1222 COVID-19 vaccine. Assay: immunoSEQ multiplex PCR; the TCRdb copy retains only in-frame clones and omits some. The repertoire holds 150,000 to 200,000 clones, with 94% as singletons. The sequences come from peripheral blood, collected on day 0 of AZD1222 vaccination. The receptors stem from an adult in good health. CDR3s leave out the opening cysteine and the closing phenylalanine or tryptophan. Rows give clone size only sometimes, using once, few, many, or a class for an expanded clone.

>NA|TRBJ1-3|TRBV7-2
ASSLRWDAGNTIY
>NA|TRBJ2-5|TRBV4-2
ASSYRGYQETQY
>few|TRBJ1-4|TRBV6-5
ASRAPGGRNEKLF
>NA|TRBJ1-3|TRBV7-9
ASRESAGGNTIY
>NA|TRBJ2-7|TRBV18
ASSRTGVYEQY
>NA|TRBJ2-3|TRBV2
ASRETGARTDTQY
>NA|TRBJ2-4|TRBV19
ASHGGRDIQY
>NA|TRBJ2-1|TRBV6-4
ASSDSSFANEQF
>NA|TRBJ1-5|TRBV19
ASSISGYQPQH
>once|TRBJ2-5|TRBV5-1
ASSLVGFGETQY
>NA|TRBJ1-2|TRBV28
ASSLMAGGTFNYGYT
>NA|TRBJ1-5|TRBV23-1
ASSLTTGGYYIFNQPQH
>NA|TRBJ2-1|TRBV10-3
AISEGGEQF
>NA|TRBJ1-1|TRBV2
ASSQTGTGVAF
>NA|TRBJ1-5|TRBV11-2
ASSPDRGVQPQH
>once|TRBJ2-2|TRBV7-6
ASSLIRETVGELF
>few|TRBJ2-2|TRBV7-3
ASSLSAATGELF
>NA|TRBJ2-7|TRBV9
ASSADRVGEQY
>NA|TRBJ1-6|TRBV6-1
ASSDNGQTNSPLH
>NA|TRBJ2-3|TRBV24-1
ATSDSITPSTDTQY
>NA|TRBJ1-1|TRBV7-2
ASSTVSGTEAF
>NA|TRBJ2-2|TRBV4-3
ASSREFPTGELF
>NA|TRBJ2-5|TRBV30
AWRRQGGGRETQY
>NA|TRBJ1-1|TRBV5-6
ASSPGTGGTEAF
>NA|TRBJ2-7|TRBV6-5
ASSYSKFRGDEQY
>once|TRBJ1-1|TRBV19
ASSLGRIRRTEAF
>NA|TRBJ1-2|TRBV2
ASSDTYRDRGYT
>NA|TRBJ1-6|TRBV19
ASSAAKTIYNSPLH
>NA|TRBJ1-2|TRBV28
ASSEGQPLGYT
>NA|TRBJ1-6|TRBV28
ASSLPRQGLRNNSPLH
>NA|TRBJ2-1|TRBV9
ASSVDPNARNEQF
>NA|TRBJ2-7|TRBV6-5
ASSQTGTSIYEQY
>once|TRBJ1-2|TRBV5-4
ASSLGGHWGPGYT
>NA|TRBJ1-2|TRBV5-1
ASSLSGNYGYT
>NA|TRBJ1-2|TRBV7-3
ASSRGGGTGYT
>NA|TRBJ2-3|TRBV6-2/TRBV6-3
ASSYSVVVTDTQY
>once|TRBJ1-1|TRBV28
ASSFSGGRAF
>NA|TRBJ1-5|TRBV27
ASSLPQGSNQPQH
>NA|TRBJ1-2|TRBV7-2
ASSLAPSNYGYT
>NA|TRBJ1-2|TRBV7-9
ASSAREIYVG
>NA|TRBJ1-2|TRBV5-4
ASSLPDLNRNYGYT
>NA|TRBJ2-1|TRBV29-1
SVAGTGVSYNEQF
>NA|TRBJ2-7|TRBV20-1
SASSGRSHNYYEQY
>NA|TRBJ2-1|TRBV5-1
ASSLSPLNEQF
>NA|TRBJ2-7|TRBV7-2
ASSIEAGRTSEQY
>NA|TRBJ2-1|TRBV28
ASSVGQGHYNEQF
>once|TRBJ2-1|TRBV15
ATSSRKVGEQF
>NA|TRBJ2-5|TRBV29-1
SAPRGGETQY
>few|TRBJ2-7|TRBV29-1
SVEDSGRGLYEQY
>once|TRBJ1-5|TRBV4-1
ASSPLVGSQPQH
>NA|TRBJ2-3|TRBV6-1
ASSERQGTRDTQY
>NA|TRBJ1-1|TRBV6-2/TRBV6-3
ASSYASLGAF
>NA|TRBJ1-1|TRBV5-1
ASSGQGTSGTEAF